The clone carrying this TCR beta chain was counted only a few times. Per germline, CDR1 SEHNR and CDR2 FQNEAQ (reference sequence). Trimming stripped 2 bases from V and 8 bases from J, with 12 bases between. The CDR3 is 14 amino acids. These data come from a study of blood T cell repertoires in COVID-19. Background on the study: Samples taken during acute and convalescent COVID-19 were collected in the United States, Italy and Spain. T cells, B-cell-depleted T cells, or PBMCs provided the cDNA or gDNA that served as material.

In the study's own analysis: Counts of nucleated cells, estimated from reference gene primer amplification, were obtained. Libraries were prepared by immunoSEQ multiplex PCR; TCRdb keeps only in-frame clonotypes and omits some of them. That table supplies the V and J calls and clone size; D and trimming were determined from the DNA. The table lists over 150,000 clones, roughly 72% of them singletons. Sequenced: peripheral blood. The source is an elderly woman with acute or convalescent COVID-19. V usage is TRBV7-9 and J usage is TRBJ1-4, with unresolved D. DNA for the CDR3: TGTGCCAGCAGCTTAAGAGGGAGCGGCGAAAAACTGTTTTTT. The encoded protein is CASSLRGSGEKLFF.